This TCR beta chain was sequenced for a study of T cells in Graves' hyperthyroidism and ophthalmopathy. Individuals with ophthalmopathy presented a Clinical Activity Score of at least 3, a NOSPECS grade of at least 4 and a duration under 3 months. PBMCs were collected from an approximately 9.5 ml volume of fresh peripheral blood. Study conclusions and caveats: The model predicted ophthalmopathy a median roughly 6.3 months before onset.

This clonotype was seen many times. No antigen is known for it. The germline V gene has CDR1 SNHLY and CDR2 FYNNEI. This CDR3 has 15 amino acids. V lost 5 bases to trimming and J lost 0 bases; unmatched junction nucleotides: 5. The CDR3 regions of TCR beta were amplified from RNA transcripts. TCR CDR3 underwent first-round RT-PCR with the HTBI primer set. TCRdb called the multiplex PCR reads again in MiXCR, with one record for every CDR3 protein. The sample has 390,000 or so distinct CDR3 sequences, roughly 15% seen once. Sequencing was carried out using blood. This sequence originates from a man between 18 and 29 years old with Graves' ophthalmopathy. The J gene is TRBJ2-3, the V gene TRBV2; 7 bases line up with TRBD1. CDR3 region: CASSISGGSTDTQYF. The CDR3 DNA follows: TGTGCCAGCAGTATTTCAGGGGGAAGCACAGATACGCAGTATTTT.